One T cell receptor (beta chain) is described in this entry. The data stem from a study of blood T cell repertoires in COVID-19. Study context: Acute and convalescent COVID-19 samples came from the United States, Italy and Spain. T cells, B-cell-depleted T cells, or PBMCs provided the cDNA or gDNA that served as material.

Original handling: Reference gene primers were amplified, and this amplification served to estimate nucleated cell counts. Assay used: immunoSEQ multiplex PCR; TCRdb lists only in-frame clones, some missing. V and J calls and clone size follow that table, whereas D and trimming were derived from the DNA. Of 90,000 to 110,000 clones listed, 65% to 90% are singletons. Deletions cut 5 bases from V and 6 bases from J, with 11 bases between. The CDR3 runs 12 residues. The chain recombines TRBV12-3 or TRBV12-4 with TRBJ2-7, with D maybe TRBD1 (6 bases). The material sequenced was peripheral blood. This clonotype was sampled from a man between 45 and 60 years old with acute or convalescent COVID-19. The CDR3 nucleotides read TGTGCCAGCAGTGCCACAGGGACCGAGCAGTACTTC. Its protein product is CASSATGTEQYF.